A single sample is the source of the 28 T cell receptor beta chains below, sequenced in a study of T-cell memory formation after mild COVID-19. TCRdb independently ran MiXCR on the 5' RACE reads; one entry per CDR3 protein. The data contain roughly 600,000 distinct CDR3 sequences, more than 15% of them seen just once; the ten biggest clones take up more than 10%. Specimen: PBMCs or a T cell subset sorted from them (not recorded which). Receptors were obtained from an adult woman who had mild COVID-19 (a few samples of this study predate the infection). Cell type and time point are not known.

The genes are TRBV19 and TRBJ1-1; 7 bases agree with TRBD1. Germline CDR1 and CDR2: LNHDA and SQIVND (reference sequence). The ends lost 5 bases at V and 0 bases at J; junction bases unmatched: 3. CDR3 length: 14 residues. CDR3 DNA: TGTGCCAGTAGTTGGGACAGTCTGAACACTGAAGCTTTCTTT. The encoded protein is CASSWDSLNTEAFF.

This clonotype was counted a few times. V is TRBV20-1 and J is TRBJ2-1; TRBD1 is a possible D gene (6 bases). V was trimmed by 0 bases and J by 2 bases, leaving 8 bases between them. CDR3 length: 14 amino acids. Germline V gene data show CDR1 as DFQATT and CDR2 as SNEGSKA (reference sequence). This chain's CDR3 is CSARDRDTYNEQFF. The CDR3 DNA sequence: TGCAGTGCTAGAGACCGGGACACCTACAATGAGCAGTTCTTC.

This clonotype was seen many times. V is TRBV20-1 and J is TRBJ1-2, with D tentatively TRBD1 (6 bases). Deletions cut 1 base from V and 6 bases from J, with 9 bases between. CDR3 length: 12 residues. Germline loops: CDR1 DFQATT, CDR2 SNEGSKA (reference sequence). CDR3 protein: CSARVPGDGYTF. Written as DNA, the CDR3 is TGCAGTGCTAGAGTCCCAGGGGATGGCTACACCTTC.

The chain links TRBV6-1 to TRBJ2-3; D gene uncertain. V lost 0 bases to trimming and J lost 0 bases, with 7 bases between them. CDR1 and CDR2 (germline): MNHNS, SASEGT. The CDR3 is 15 residues long. CDR3 DNA sequence: TGTGCCAGCAGTGAAGCTCGAGTTAGCACAGATACGCAGTATTTT. Amino acids: CASSEARVSTDTQYF.

This chain connects TRBV2 to TRBJ2-5, with 7 bases fitting TRBD2. The germline gives CDR1 SNHLY, CDR2 FYNNEI. V was pared by 6 bases and J by 2 bases, with 6 bases of the junction left unmatched. The CDR3 runs to 14 residues. CDR3 bases: TGTGCCAGCAGCCATCGGACTAGACAAGAGACCCAGTACTTC. It yields the protein CASSHRTRQETQYF.

This clonotype was seen only a few times. The chain is built from TRBV6-2 or TRBV6-3 and TRBJ2-7; the D gene is possibly TRBD1 (6 bases). With 2 bases removed from V and 5 bases from J, the gap between germline ends came to 19 bases. CDR3 length: 16 residues. Per germline, CDR1 MNHEY and CDR2 SVGEGT. The CDR3 nucleotides are TGTGCCAGCAGTTACCCAATTAGGACAGAGTTGGACGAGCAGTACTTC. Protein: CASSYPIRTELDEQYF.

CDR3 protein: CASSLAGLAGVTDTQYF. The CDR3 DNA sequence: TGTGCCAGCAGCTTAGCTGGGCTAGCGGGTGTTACAGATACGCAGTATTTT. The chain employs TRBV7-9 and TRBJ2-3; 8 bases line up with TRBD2. Germline V gene data show CDR1 as SEHNR and CDR2 as FQNEAQ (reference sequence). The CDR3 is 17 amino acids. Trimming at V came to 0 bases and at J to 3 bases, leaving 8 bases not matched to a gene.

This clonotype appeared a few times. The chain carries TRBV5-1 and TRBJ2-7; tentatively, D is TRBD2 (5 bases). The CDR3 consists of 15 residues. CDR1 and CDR2 (germline): SGHRS, YFSETQ. The ends were cut back, 4 bases at V and 2 bases at J, with 16 bases in the middle. CDR3 DNA sequence: TGCGCCAGCAGCGGCGGGCCCCGTAGGACCTACGAGCAGTACTTC. As protein: CASSGGPRRTYEQYF.

The chain combines TRBV2 with TRBJ2-7; TRBD1 matches at 8 bases. The CDR3 is 15 residues long. The ends lost 7 bases at V and 3 bases at J; junction bases unmatched: 11. Germline assignment: CDR1 SNHLY and CDR2 FYNNEI. The CDR3 loop is CASTEDRGVVYEQYF. CDR3 nucleotides: TGTGCCAGCACCGAAGACAGGGGAGTAGTCTACGAGCAGTACTTC.

This clonotype appeared a few times. CDR3 in amino acids: CATSDRDYLGYNEQFF. Here the CDR3 DNA reads TGTGCCACCAGTGACCGGGACTACCTGGGGTACAATGAGCAGTTCTTC. The chain has TRBV24-1 and TRBJ2-1; 7 nucleotides line up with TRBD2. This CDR3 contains 16 residues. Germline V CDR1 and CDR2: KGHDR, SFDVKD. Losses at the gene ends were 4 bases for V and 4 bases for J; bases not matched to a gene: 9.

The chain has TRBV25-1 and TRBJ2-3; 9 nucleotides align to TRBD2. Germline V lookup: CDR1 MGHDK, CDR2 SYGVNS. The CDR3 is made up of 15 amino acids. V dropped 4 bases and J dropped 2; count of bases not matched to a gene: 4. CDR3 nucleotide sequence: TGTGCCAGCAGTGTCAGCGGGGGGATCACAGATACGCAGTATTTT. Residues: CASSVSGGITDTQYF.

This clonotype was seen a few times. V usage is TRBV3-1 and J usage is TRBJ1-5; D is unresolved. The CDR3 spans 15 residues. Trimming pared 2 bases from V and 1 base from J, leaving 9 bases between. Germline V gives CDR1 LGHDT, CDR2 YNNKEL (reference sequence). The CDR3 region is CASSQSYYSNQPQHF. CDR3 DNA sequence: TGTGCCAGCAGCCAATCATATTACAGCAATCAGCCCCAGCATTTT.

This clonotype was recorded a few times. The V and J genes are TRBV7-8 and TRBJ1-5, with D perhaps matching TRBD1 (6 bases). V was pared by 4 bases and J by 7 bases, with 11 bases between. CDR3 length: 13 residues. Germline V CDR1 and CDR2: SGHVS, FQNEAQ. CDR3 sequence (DNA): TGTGCCAGCAGCTGGGATGGGGGCCAGCCCCAGCATTTT. Translated: CASSWDGGQPQHF.

This clonotype was seen only a few times. The CDR3 coding sequence is TGTGCCAGCAGCGTGGTCCCTGCCTATGGAGGCCAAGAGACCCAGTACTTC. Translating gives CASSVVPAYGGQETQYF. The V call is TRBV9, the J call TRBJ2-5, with TRBD2 as a possible D gene (5 bases). V dropped 2 bases and J dropped 1 base, with 18 bases sitting between them. In germline, CDR1 is SGDLS, CDR2 YYNGEE. The CDR3 is 17 amino acids.

This clonotype was counted only a few times. The J gene is TRBJ2-2, the V gene TRBV7-2, with no clear D. Germline loops: CDR1 SGHTA, CDR2 FQGNSA. The CDR3 extends over 14 amino acids. With 1 base removed from V and 3 bases from J, the gap between germline ends came to 6 bases. The CDR3 nucleotides are TGTGCCAGCAGCTTAGTAGTGGACACCGGGGAGCTGTTTTTT. It is translated as CASSLVVDTGELFF.

This clonotype was counted between two and nine times. The chain joins TRBV19 to TRBJ1-2; 8 bases map to TRBD1. V was clipped by 3 bases and J by 4 bases; unmatched bases: 7. Germline assignment: CDR1 LNHDA and CDR2 SQIVND (reference sequence). The CDR3 spans 15 residues. The CDR3 coding sequence is TGTGCCAGTAGTATCACCAGGGGGCAGAGCTATGGCTACACCTTC. Protein sequence: CASSITRGQSYGYTF.

This clonotype was counted only a few times. The V and J genes are TRBV4-1 and TRBJ1-2; 7 bases match TRBD1. The V segment lost 4 bases and the J segment 5 bases; nucleotides outside the gene matches: 13. CDR1 MGHRA and CDR2 YSYEKL come from the germline V gene. The CDR3 extends over 16 amino acids. The CDR3 DNA sequence: TGCGCCAGCAGCCTAACTCGGACAGGCGAGGGGTATGGCTACACCTTC. This translates into CASSLTRTGEGYGYTF.

The V call is TRBV20-1, the J call TRBJ1-2; a weak D match, TRBD1 (5 bases). Trimming removed 0 bases at V and 4 bases at J, with 12 bases between. The CDR3 is made up of 14 amino acids. CDR1 is DFQATT, CDR2 SNEGSKA, per germline (reference sequence). The CDR3 sequence: CSAREGAGSYGYTF. DNA of the CDR3: TGCAGTGCTAGAGAGGGAGCAGGGAGCTATGGCTACACCTTC.

The gene calls are TRBV7-6 and TRBJ2-7; 7 bases line up with TRBD1. CDR3 length equals 14 residues. The junction had 9 bases not matched to a gene; V was cut back by 5 bases and J by 5 bases. Per germline, CDR1 SGHVS and CDR2 FNYEAQ. CDR3 bases: TGTGCCAGCAGCCTCCGACAGGGAAACAACGAGCAGTACTTC. It translates to CASSLRQGNNEQYF.

The chain has TRBV3-1 and TRBJ2-1; 12 bases fit TRBD2. This CDR3 has 17 amino acids. V lost 3 bases, J lost 7 bases, and 10 bases stayed unmatched. CDR1 is LGHDT and CDR2 is YNNKEL in the germline V gene (reference sequence). CDR3 sequence reads: CASSHTLGTSGWNEQFF. CDR3 DNA: TGTGCCAGCAGCCATACGTTAGGGACTAGCGGGTGGAATGAGCAGTTCTTC.

The chain uses TRBV25-1 and TRBJ1-6, with D possibly matching TRBD1 (5 bases). Trimming took off 1 base at V and 11 bases at J, with 9 bases between the two ends. The germline V gene encodes CDR1 MGHDK and CDR2 SYGVNS. This CDR3 is built from 13 residues. In DNA, the CDR3 is TGTGCCAGCAGTGAATTCAAGGGGACACCCCTCCACTTT. Amino acids: CASSEFKGTPLHF.

The chain recombines TRBV24-1 with TRBJ2-1, with 11 bases that match TRBD2. The CDR3 runs 17 residues. Germline trimming cut 4 bases from V and 5 bases from J; bases unmatched to any gene: 9. Per germline, CDR1 KGHDR and CDR2 SFDVKD. CDR3 DNA sequence: TGTGCCACCAGTGAGGCCGGGACTAGCGGTATAGACAATGAGCAGTTCTTC. Protein product: CATSEAGTSGIDNEQFF.

There are a few counts of this clonotype. The rearrangement links TRBV4-1 to TRBJ1-1, with D hard to call. This CDR3 has 13 amino acids. The germline V and J ends were trimmed by 2 bases and 1 base, with 5 bases remaining between them. CDR1 MGHRA and CDR2 YSYEKL come from the germline V gene. DNA of the CDR3: TGCGCCAGCAGCCAATACAGGAACACTGAAGCTTTCTTT. This translates into CASSQYRNTEAFF.

This clonotype was counted a few times. The J gene is TRBJ2-3, the V gene TRBV6-6, with 8 bases fitting TRBD2. Germline V gene data show CDR1 as MNHNY and CDR2 as SVGAGI (reference sequence). CDR3 length: 14 amino acids. V gave up 0 bases and J gave up 10 bases; unmatched junction bases: 6. In DNA form, the CDR3 reads TGTGCCAGCAGTTACTCGACTGCGGGAGGATCGCAGTATTTT. Translation: CASSYSTAGGSQYF.

This clonotype was counted between two and nine times. This chain connects TRBV18 to TRBJ1-1; D unclear. V gave up 1 base and J gave up 1 base, with 7 bases separating them. CDR3 length equals 14 residues. Germline assignment: CDR1 KGHSH and CDR2 LQKENI. The CDR3: CASSPRVENTEAFF. The CDR3 DNA reads TGTGCCAGCTCACCACGGGTAGAGAACACTGAAGCTTTCTTT.

The gene calls are TRBV7-9 and TRBJ2-3, with D possibly being TRBD2 (6 bases). Germline values: CDR1 SEHNR, CDR2 FQNEAQ (reference sequence). V was pared by 7 bases and J by 0 bases, with 14 bases between. The CDR3 sequence is 15 residues long. The CDR3 nucleotides are TGTGCCAGCACCTCTGGGGGGATTAGCACAGATACGCAGTATTTT. It codes for CASTSGGISTDTQYF. The full variable domain, in which reference TRBV7-9 and TRBJ2-3 provide the parts outside the CDR3, is DTGVSQNPRHKITKRGQNVTFRCDPISEHNRLYWYRQTLGQGPEFLTYFQNEAQLEKSRLLSDRFSAERPKGSFSTLEIQRTEQGDSAMYLCASTSGGISTDTQYFGPGTRLTVL.

This clonotype was detected a few times. V usage is TRBV4-2 and J usage is TRBJ2-7; TRBD1 matches 11 bases. CDR1 and CDR2 from the germline V gene are LGHNA and YNFKEQ. The CDR3 contains 16 residues. V was pared by 2 bases and J by 2 bases, with 5 bases of the junction left unmatched. The CDR3 is CASSQLGTGGTYEQYF. The CDR3 bases are TGTGCCAGCAGCCAACTCGGGACAGGGGGAACCTACGAGCAGTACTTC.

This chain connects TRBV18 to TRBJ1-5; 11 nucleotides align to TRBD1. CDR3 length: 17 amino acids. V dropped 3 bases and J dropped 2; count of bases not matched to a gene: 6. Germline V CDR1 and CDR2: KGHSH, LQKENI. The chain's CDR3 is CASSPIGQGAGNQPQHF. The CDR3 coding sequence is TGTGCCAGCTCACCTATCGGACAGGGGGCCGGCAATCAGCCCCAGCATTTT. Full variable domain (missing parts from reference TRBV18 and TRBJ1-5): NAGVMQNPRHLVRRRGQEARLRCSPMKGHSHVYWYRQLPEEGLKFMVYLQKENIIDESGMPKERFSAEFPKEGPSILRIQQVVRGDSAAYFCASSPIGQGAGNQPQHFGDGTRLSIL.